The present T cell receptor beta chain was sequenced within a study of T cell repertoires in cytomegalovirus infection. The germline gives CDR1 MNHEY, CDR2 SMNVEV (reference sequence). The CDR3 consists of 16 residues. V shed 0 bases and J shed 4 bases, with 15 bases lying between them. TCRdb passed the reads through MiXCR, listing each CDR3 protein once. The sample carries around 740,000 distinct CDR3 sequences, 35% recorded once. Specimen: PBMCs. This chain connects TRBV27 to TRBJ2-5; D is possibly TRBD1 (5 bases). The source of this sequence is a human donor in good health (CMV status not recorded). Some clones in this sample may be carry-over from other donors' samples. In DNA form, the CDR3 reads TGTGCCAGCAGTTTATCGGGCCACAGGCCAGGAGAGACCCAGTACTTC. It codes for CASSLSGHRPGETQYF.